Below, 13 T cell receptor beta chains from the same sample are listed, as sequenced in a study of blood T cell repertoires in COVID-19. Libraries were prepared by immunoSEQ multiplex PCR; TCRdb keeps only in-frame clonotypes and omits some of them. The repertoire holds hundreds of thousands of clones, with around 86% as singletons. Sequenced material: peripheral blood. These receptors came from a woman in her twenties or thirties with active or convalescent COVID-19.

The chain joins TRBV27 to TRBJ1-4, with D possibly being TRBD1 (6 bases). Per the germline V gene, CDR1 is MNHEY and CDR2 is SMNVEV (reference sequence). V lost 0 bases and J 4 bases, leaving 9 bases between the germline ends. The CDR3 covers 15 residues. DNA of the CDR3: TGTGCCAGCAGTTTATCTCAGGGGTATAATGAAAAACTGTTTTTT. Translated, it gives CASSLSQGYNEKLFF. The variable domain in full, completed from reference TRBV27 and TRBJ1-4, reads EAQVTQNPRYLITVTGKKLTVTCSQNMNHEYMSWYRQDPGLGLRQIYYSMNVEVTDKGDVPEGYKVSRKEKRNFPLILESPSPNQTSLYFCASSLSQGYNEKLFFGSGTQLSVL.

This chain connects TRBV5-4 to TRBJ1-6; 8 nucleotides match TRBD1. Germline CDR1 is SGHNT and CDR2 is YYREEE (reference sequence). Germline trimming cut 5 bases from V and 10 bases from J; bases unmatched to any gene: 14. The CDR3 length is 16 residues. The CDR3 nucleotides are TGTGCCAGCAGTCTGGGGCGACAGGGGATTTTCTCACCCCTCCACTTT. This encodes CASSLGRQGIFSPLHF.

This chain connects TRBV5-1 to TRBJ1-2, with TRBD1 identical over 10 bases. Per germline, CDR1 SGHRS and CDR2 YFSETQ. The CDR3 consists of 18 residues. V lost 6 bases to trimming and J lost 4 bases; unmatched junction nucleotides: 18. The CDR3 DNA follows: TGCGCCAGCAAAGCGACAGGGGGCGTTCAAGGAGACTTCTATGGCTACACCTTC. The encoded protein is CASKATGGVQGDFYGYTF.

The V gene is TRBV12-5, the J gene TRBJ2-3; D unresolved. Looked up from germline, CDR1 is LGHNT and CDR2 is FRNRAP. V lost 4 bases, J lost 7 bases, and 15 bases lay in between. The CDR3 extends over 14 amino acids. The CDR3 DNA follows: TGTGCTAGTGGTTCCGGGTCCAATACACATACGCAGTATTTT. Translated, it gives CASGSGSNTHTQYF. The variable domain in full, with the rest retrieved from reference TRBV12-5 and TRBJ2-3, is DARVTQTPRHKVTEMGQEVTMRCQPILGHNTVFWYRQTMMQGLELLAYFRNRAPLDDSGMPKDRFSAEMPDATLATLKIQPSEPRDSAVYFCASGSGSNTHTQYFGPGTRLTVL.

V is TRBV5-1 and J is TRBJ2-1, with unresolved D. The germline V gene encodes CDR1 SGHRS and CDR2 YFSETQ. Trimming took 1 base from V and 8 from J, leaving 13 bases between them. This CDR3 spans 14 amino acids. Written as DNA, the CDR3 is TGCGCCAGCAGCTTGCGCGTCGTTGCGGATGAGCAGTTCTTC. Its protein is CASSLRVVADEQFF.

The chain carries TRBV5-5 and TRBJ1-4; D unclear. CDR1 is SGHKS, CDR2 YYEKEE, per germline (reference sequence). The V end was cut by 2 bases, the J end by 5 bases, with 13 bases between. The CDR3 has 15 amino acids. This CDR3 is CASSFWEGVNEKLFF. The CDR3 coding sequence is TGTGCCAGCAGCTTTTGGGAGGGAGTGAATGAAAAACTGTTTTTT.

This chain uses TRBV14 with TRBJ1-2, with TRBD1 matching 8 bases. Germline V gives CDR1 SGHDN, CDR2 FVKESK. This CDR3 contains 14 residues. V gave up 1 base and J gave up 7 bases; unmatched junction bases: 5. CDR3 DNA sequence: TGTGCCAGCAGCCAAGTTCGGACAGGGCGTGGCTACACCTTC. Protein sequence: CASSQVRTGRGYTF.

The CDR3 protein is CASSPGGERDYNEQFF. The CDR3 nucleotides are TGTGCCAGCAGCCCTGGGGGAGAGCGGGACTACAATGAGCAGTTCTTC. The genes are TRBV11-3 and TRBJ2-1; 7 bases fit TRBD2. Germline values: CDR1 SGHNT, CDR2 YENEEA. The CDR3 is 16 amino acids. Unmatched junction bases numbered 10, after V lost 5 bases and J lost 3 bases.

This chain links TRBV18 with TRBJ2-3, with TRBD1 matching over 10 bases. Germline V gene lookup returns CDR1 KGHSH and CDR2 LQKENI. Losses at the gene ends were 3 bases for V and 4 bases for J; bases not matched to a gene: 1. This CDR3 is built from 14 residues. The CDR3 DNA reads TGTGCCAGCTCACCGACAGGGGGCGCAGATACGCAGTATTTT. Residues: CASSPTGGADTQYF.

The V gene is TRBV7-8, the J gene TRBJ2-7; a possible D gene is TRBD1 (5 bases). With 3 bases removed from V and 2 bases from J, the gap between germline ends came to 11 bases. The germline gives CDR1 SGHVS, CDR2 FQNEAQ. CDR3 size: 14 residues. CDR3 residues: CASSFDRNAYEQYF. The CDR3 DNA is TGTGCCAGCAGCTTTGACAGAAACGCCTACGAGCAGTACTTC.

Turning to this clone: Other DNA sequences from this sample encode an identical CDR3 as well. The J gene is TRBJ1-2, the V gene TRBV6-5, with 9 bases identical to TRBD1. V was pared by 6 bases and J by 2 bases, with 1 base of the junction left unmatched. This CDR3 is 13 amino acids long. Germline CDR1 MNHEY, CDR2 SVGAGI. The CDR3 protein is CASRGTGNYGYTF. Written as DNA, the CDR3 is TGTGCCAGCAGGGGGACAGGGAACTATGGCTACACCTTC.

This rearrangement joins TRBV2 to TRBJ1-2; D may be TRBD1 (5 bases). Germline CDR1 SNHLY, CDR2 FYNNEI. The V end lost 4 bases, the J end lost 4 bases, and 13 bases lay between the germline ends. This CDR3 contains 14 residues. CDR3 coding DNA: TGTGCCAGCAGTGGGGGGGACCTTATCTATGGCTACACCTTC. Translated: CASSGGDLIYGYTF.

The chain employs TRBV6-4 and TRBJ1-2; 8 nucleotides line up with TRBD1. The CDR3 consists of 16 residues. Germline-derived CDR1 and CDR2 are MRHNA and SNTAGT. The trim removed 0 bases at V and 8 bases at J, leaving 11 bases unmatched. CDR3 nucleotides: TGTGCCAGCAGTGACTCGGACAGGGCTCCAGCAGACGGCTACACCTTC. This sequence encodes CASSDSDRAPADGYTF.